This entry describes one TCR beta chain. Its antigen is still unknown. Method: immunoSEQ multiplex PCR; TCRdb's copy keeps in-frame clones and lacks some. The sample consists of around 100,000 clones, roughly 91% of them appearing once. The data originate from a study of T cell responses to AZD1222 COVID-19 vaccine. Trimming removed 5 bases at V and 4 bases at J, with 11 bases between. CDR1 and CDR2 from the germline V gene are MGHRA and YSYEKL. The CDR3 has 13 amino acids. The study's findings and limits: Vaccine-associated CD4 TCRs ranged over spike, dominating at 160-218 and 743-854.

The material sequenced was peripheral blood, taken on day 0 of AZD1222 vaccination. The chain uses TRBV4-1 and TRBJ2-5; D not resolved. The origin of this receptor is an adult in good health. This CDR3 is CASSFLLTETQYF. The CDR3 DNA sequence: TGCGCCAGCAGCTTTCTCCTAACAGAGACCCAGTACTTC.